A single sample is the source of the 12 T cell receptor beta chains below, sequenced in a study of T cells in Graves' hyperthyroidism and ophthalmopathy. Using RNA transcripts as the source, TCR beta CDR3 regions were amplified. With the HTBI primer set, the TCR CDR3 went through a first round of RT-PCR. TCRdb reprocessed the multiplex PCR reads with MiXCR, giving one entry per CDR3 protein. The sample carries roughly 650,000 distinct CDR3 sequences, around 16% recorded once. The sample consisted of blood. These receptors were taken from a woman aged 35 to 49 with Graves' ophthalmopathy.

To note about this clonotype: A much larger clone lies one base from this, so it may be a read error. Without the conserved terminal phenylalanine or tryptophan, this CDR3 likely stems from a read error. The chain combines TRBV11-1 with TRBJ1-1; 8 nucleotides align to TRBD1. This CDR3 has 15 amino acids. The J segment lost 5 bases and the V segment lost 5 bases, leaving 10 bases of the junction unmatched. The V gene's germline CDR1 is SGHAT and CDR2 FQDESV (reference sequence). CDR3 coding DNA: TGTGCCAGCAGCCCCCCCGGACAGGGTTTTACTGAAGCTTTCCTT. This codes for CASSPPGQGFTEAFL.

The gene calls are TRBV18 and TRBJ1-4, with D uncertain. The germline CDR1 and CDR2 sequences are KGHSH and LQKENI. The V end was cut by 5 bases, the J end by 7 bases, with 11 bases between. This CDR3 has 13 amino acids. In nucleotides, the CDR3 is TGTGCCAGCTCAAACCGGGAGGGTGAAAAACTGTTTTTT. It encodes CASSNREGEKLFF. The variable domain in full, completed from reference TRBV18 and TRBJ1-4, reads NAGVMQNPRHLVRRRGQEARLRCSPMKGHSHVYWYRQLPEEGLKFMVYLQKENIIDESGMPKERFSAEFPKEGPSILRIQQVVRGDSAAYFCASSNREGEKLFFGSGTQLSVL.

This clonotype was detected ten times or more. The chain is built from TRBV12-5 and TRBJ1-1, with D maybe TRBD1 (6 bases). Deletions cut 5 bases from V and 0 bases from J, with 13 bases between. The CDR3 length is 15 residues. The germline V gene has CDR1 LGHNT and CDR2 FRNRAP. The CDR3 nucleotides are TGTGCTAGTGGTCGCCGGGGGGCCATGAACACTGAAGCTTTCTTT. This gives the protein CASGRRGAMNTEAFF.

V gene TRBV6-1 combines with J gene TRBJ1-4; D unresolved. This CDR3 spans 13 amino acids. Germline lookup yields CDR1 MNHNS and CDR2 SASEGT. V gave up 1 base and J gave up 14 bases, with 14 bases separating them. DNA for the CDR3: TGTGCCAGCAGTGAAGAAATTGGAGACAACCTGTTTTTT. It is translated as CASSEEIGDNLFF.

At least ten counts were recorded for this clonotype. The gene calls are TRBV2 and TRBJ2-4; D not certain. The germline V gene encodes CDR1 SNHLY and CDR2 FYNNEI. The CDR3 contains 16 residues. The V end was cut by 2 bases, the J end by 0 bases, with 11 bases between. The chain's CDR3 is CASSEPPTLAKNIQYF. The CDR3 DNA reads TGTGCCAGCAGTGAACCGCCCACCTTAGCCAAAAACATTCAGTACTTC.

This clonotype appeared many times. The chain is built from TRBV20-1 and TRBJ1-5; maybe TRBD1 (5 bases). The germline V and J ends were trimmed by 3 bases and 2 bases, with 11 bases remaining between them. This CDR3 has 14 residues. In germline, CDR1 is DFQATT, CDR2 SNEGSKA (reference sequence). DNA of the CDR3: TGCAGTGCTAGGGACAAGGGAGGCAATCAGCCCCAGCATTTT. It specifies CSARDKGGNQPQHF.

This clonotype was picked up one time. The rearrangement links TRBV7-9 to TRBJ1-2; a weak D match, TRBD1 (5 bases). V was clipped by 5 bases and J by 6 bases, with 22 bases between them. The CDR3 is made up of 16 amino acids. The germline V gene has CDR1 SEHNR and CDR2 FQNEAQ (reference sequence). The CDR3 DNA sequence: TGTGCCAGCAGCCAGACCCCTGGGGGGGGGAGCGATGGCTACACCTTC. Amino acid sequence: CASSQTPGGGSDGYTF.

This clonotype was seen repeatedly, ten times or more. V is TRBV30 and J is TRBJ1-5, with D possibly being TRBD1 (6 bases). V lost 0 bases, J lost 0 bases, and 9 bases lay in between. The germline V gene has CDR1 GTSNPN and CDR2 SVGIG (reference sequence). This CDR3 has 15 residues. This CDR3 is CAWSVGGYSNQPQHF. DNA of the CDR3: TGTGCCTGGAGTGTAGGGGGGTATAGCAATCAGCCCCAGCATTTT.

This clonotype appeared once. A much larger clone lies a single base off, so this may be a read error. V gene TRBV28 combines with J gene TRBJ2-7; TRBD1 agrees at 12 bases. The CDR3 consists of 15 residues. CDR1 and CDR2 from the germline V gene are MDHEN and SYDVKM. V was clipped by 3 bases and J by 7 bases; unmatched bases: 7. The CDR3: CASSFPGTGGGEQYF. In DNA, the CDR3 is TGTGCCAGCAGTTTCCCCGGGACAGGGGGCGGGGAGCAGTACTTC.

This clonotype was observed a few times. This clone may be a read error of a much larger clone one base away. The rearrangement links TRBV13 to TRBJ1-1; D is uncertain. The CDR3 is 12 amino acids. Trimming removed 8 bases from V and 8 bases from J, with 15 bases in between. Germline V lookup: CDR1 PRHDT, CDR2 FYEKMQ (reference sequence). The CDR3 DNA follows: TGTGCCAGCGGATTCTACCCCGAGGAAGCTTTCTTT. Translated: CASGFYPEEAFF.

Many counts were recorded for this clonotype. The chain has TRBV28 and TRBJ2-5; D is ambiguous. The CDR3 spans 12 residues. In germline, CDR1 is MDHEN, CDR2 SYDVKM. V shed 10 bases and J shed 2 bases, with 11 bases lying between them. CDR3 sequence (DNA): TGTGCCATATCGGTCGGACAAGAGACCCAGTACTTC. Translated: CAISVGQETQYF.

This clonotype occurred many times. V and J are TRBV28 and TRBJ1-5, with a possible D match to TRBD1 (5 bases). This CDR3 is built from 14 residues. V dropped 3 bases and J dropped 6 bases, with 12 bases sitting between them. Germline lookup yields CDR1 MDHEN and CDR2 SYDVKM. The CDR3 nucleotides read TGTGCCAGCAGTTTCGCAGGGAGCGGTCAGCCCCAGCATTTT. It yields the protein CASSFAGSGQPQHF.